The clone carrying this T cell receptor (beta chain) has a count of ten or more. Deletions cut 3 bases from V and 9 bases from J, with 8 bases between. This CDR3 contains 11 residues. These data belong to a study of T cells in Graves' hyperthyroidism and ophthalmopathy. Amplified regions were TCR beta CDR3 sequences from RNA transcripts. The HTBI set primed first-round TCR CDR3 RT-PCR. MiXCR was run by TCRdb on the multiplex PCR reads, yielding one entry per CDR3 protein. Counted here are roughly 570,000 distinct CDR3 sequences, 46% occurring once; the ten biggest clones make up around 8%. Newly diagnosed hyperthyroidism patients aged 18 to 65 years had disease lasting under 2 months. Uncontrolled infection, other autoimmune disease, pregnancy or lactation barred patients from enrollment. Orbital computed tomography, thyroid ultrasound, serum thyroxine and TRAb, and clinical symptoms together informed the diagnoses.

The clonotype was recovered from a woman aged 18-35 years with Graves' hyperthyroidism. The chain links TRBV12-3 or TRBV12-4 to TRBJ1-2; TRBD1 is a possible D gene (5 bases). Material: peripheral blood or thyroid tissue (not recorded which). DNA for the CDR3: TGTGCCAGCAGTTTGAGGGGAAGCTACACCTTC. It yields the protein CASSLRGSYTF.